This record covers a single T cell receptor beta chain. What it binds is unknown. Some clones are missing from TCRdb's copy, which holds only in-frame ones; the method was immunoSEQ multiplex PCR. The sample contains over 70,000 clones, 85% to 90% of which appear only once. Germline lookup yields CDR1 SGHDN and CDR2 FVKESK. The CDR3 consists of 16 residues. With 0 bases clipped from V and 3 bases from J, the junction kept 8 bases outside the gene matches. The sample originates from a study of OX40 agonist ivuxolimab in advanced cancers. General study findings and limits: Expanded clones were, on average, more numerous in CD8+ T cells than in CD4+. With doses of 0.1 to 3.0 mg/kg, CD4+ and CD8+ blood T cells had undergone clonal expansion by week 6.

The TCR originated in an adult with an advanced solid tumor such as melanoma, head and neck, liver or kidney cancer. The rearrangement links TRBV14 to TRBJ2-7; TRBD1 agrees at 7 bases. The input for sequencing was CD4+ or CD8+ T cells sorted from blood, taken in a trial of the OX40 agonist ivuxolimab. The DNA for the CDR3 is TGTGCCAGCAGCCAAGATCTTAGGGGGCGAAACTACGAGCAGTACTTC. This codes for CASSQDLRGRNYEQYF.